Listed below are T cell receptor beta chains from one sample, sequenced in a study of blood T cell repertoires in COVID-19. Measured with immunoSEQ multiplex PCR; TCRdb has only the in-frame clones, and not every one. The profile covers roughly 30,000 clones, with about 89% appearing a single time and less than 3% taken by the ten largest. Input material: peripheral blood. Source of these receptors: a human donor in a cohort sampled during active COVID-19. CDR3s include the opening cysteine and the closing phenylalanine or tryptophan. A D gene is named only where the DNA matches it firmly. Size values are once, few and many counts, or a class for expanded clones, and some rows have none.

TRBV18	NA	NA	TRBJ1-1	13	CASSPARESEAFF	TGTGCCAGCTCACCAGCTCGGGAGTCCGAAGCTTTCTTT
TRBV9	NA	NA	TRBJ2-5	14	CASSGTGLLQTQYF	TGTGCCAGCAGCGGTACAGGTCTCCTACAGACCCAGTACTTC
TRBV5-4	NA	NA	TRBJ1-1	14	CASSLEGLRTEAFF	TGTGCCAGCAGCTTGGAGGGGTTGAGGACTGAAGCTTTCTTT
TRBV7-3	NA	NA	TRBJ1-2	12	CASSLSGYGYTF	TGTGCCAGCAGCTTATCAGGCTATGGCTACACCTTC
TRBV27	TRBD1	NA	TRBJ1-2	13	CASSLDRDYGYTF	TGTGCCAGCAGTTTAGACAGGGACTATGGCTACACCTTC
TRBV7-9	NA	NA	TRBJ2-5	14	CASSRHSGQETQYF	TGTGCCAGCAGCCGTCATAGCGGCCAAGAGACCCAGTACTTC
TRBV19	NA	NA	TRBJ1-2	16	CASSIRHRERVSGYTF	TGTGCCAGTAGTATACGGCACAGGGAAAGGGTGTCTGGCTACACCTTC
TRBV9	TRBD2	once	TRBJ2-3	17	CASSVAIASGGADTQYF	TGTGCCAGCAGCGTAGCTATTGCTAGCGGGGGTGCAGATACGCAGTATTTT
TRBV7-2	TRBD2	few	TRBJ2-5	16	CASSLTSGGLGKTQYF	TGTGCCAGCAGCTTAACCAGCGGGGGTCTCGGAAAGACCCAGTACTTC
TRBV6-2/TRBV6-3	TRBD1	NA	TRBJ2-7	15	CASSSWDRVNGEQYF	TGTGCCAGCAGTTCCTGGGACAGGGTAAACGGCGAGCAGTACTTC
TRBV19	TRBD1	NA	TRBJ1-1	15	CASSPWDRENTEAFF	TGTGCCAGTAGTCCCTGGGACAGGGAGAACACTGAAGCTTTCTTT
TRBV6-5	TRBD1	few	TRBJ2-7	13	CASRGQAPLEQYF	TGTGCCAGCAGGGGACAGGCGCCTCTCGAGCAGTACTTC
TRBV6-5	TRBD1	NA	TRBJ2-7	14	CASSTRDRAYEQYF	TGTGCCAGCAGTACCCGGGACAGGGCCTACGAGCAGTACTTC
TRBV9	TRBD1	NA	TRBJ1-5	15	CASSADQTGTQPQHF	TGTGCCAGCAGCGCAGATCAGACAGGGACCCAGCCCCAGCATTTT
TRBV6-6	NA	NA	TRBJ1-3	15	CASVSQASSGNTIYF	TGTGCCAGCGTATCCCAGGCGAGCTCTGGAAACACCATATATTTT
TRBV5-4	NA	NA	TRBJ2-1	14	CASSSPSSYNEQFF	TGTGCCAGCAGCTCCCCGAGCTCCTACAATGAGCAGTTCTTC
TRBV7-9	NA	NA	TRBJ2-5	13	CASLPDSGETQYF	TGTGCCAGCCTTCCGGACAGTGGAGAGACCCAGTACTTC
TRBV7-9	TRBD1	NA	TRBJ1-1	14	CASSPTTGGTEAFF	TGTGCCAGCAGCCCGACGACAGGGGGCACTGAAGCTTTCTTT
TRBV4-2	TRBD1	NA	TRBJ1-5	16	CASSQDYGTGYQPQHF	TGTGCCAGCAGCCAAGATTACGGGACAGGCTATCAGCCCCAGCATTTT
TRBV5-1	NA	NA	TRBJ2-1	14	CASSLEGQNNEQFF	TGCGCCAGCAGCTTGGAGGGACAAAACAATGAGCAGTTCTTC
TRBV20-1	NA	NA	TRBJ1-4	13	CSASPPGSRKLFF	TGCAGTGCTAGTCCCCCGGGGTCTCGTAAACTGTTTTTT
TRBV24-1	NA	NA	TRBJ2-3	13	CATSDWRRNTQYF	TGTGCCACCAGTGATTGGAGGCGGAATACGCAGTATTTT
TRBV19	NA	NA	TRBJ2-7	12	CASGPQGYEQYF	TGTGCCAGTGGTCCACAGGGCTACGAGCAGTACTTC
TRBV5-4	NA	NA	TRBJ1-2	13	CASSLNGNIGYTF	TGTGCCAGCAGCCTAAACGGGAATATTGGCTACACCTTC
TRBV7-2	NA	NA	TRBJ1-5	18	CASSLAQLGLNGNQPQHF	TGTGCCAGCAGCTTAGCGCAGCTAGGTCTTAATGGCAATCAGCCCCAGCATTTT
TRBV27	NA	once	TRBJ2-7	13	CASSYARGYEQYF	TGTGCCAGCAGTTATGCCAGGGGCTACGAGCAGTACTTC
TRBV25-1	TRBD2	NA	TRBJ2-7	13	CASRLAGGDEQYF	TGTGCCAGCAGACTAGCGGGGGGGGACGAGCAGTACTTC
TRBV7-2	TRBD2	NA	TRBJ2-5	15	CASSSAGTRSETQYF	TGTGCCAGCAGCTCCGCCGGGACTAGAAGTGAGACCCAGTACTTC
TRBV3-1/TRBV3-2	TRBD2	NA	TRBJ2-3	16	CASSSGGGSYTDTQYF	TGTGCCAGCAGTTCCGGCGGGGGGAGTTACACAGATACGCAGTATTTT
TRBV7-8	NA	NA	TRBJ1-1	11	CASSIYIEAFF	TGTGCCAGCAGCATATACATTGAAGCTTTCTTT
TRBV19	TRBD1	once	TRBJ1-2	12	CASSRQGYGYTF	TGTGCCAGTAGCCGACAGGGGTATGGCTACACCTTC
TRBV7-2	NA	NA	TRBJ2-3	16	CASSLIAFPRTDTQYF	TGTGCCAGCAGCTTAATCGCATTCCCGAGGACAGATACGCAGTATTTT
TRBV7-8	NA	NA	TRBJ2-2	17	CASSSGARGAATGELFF	TGTGCCAGCAGCTCCGGGGCACGGGGGGCCGCCACCGGGGAGCTGTTTTTT
TRBV6-5	TRBD1	NA	TRBJ2-5	14	CASSYRTGQETQYF	TGTGCCAGCAGCTATCGGACAGGGCAAGAGACCCAGTACTTC
TRBV2	NA	NA	TRBJ2-7	14	CASLVGTPYYEQYF	TGTGCCAGCCTGGTCGGGACTCCTTACTACGAGCAGTACTTC
TRBV9	NA	NA	TRBJ1-1	13	CASSVGLYTEAFF	TGTGCCAGCAGCGTAGGGCTTTACACTGAAGCTTTCTTT
TRBV5-1	NA	once	TRBJ2-5	18	CASSLARFGGLGLETQYF	TGCGCCAGCAGCTTGGCCCGGTTCGGGGGGCTTGGACTAGAGACCCAGTACTTC
TRBV18	NA	NA	TRBJ2-3	14	CASSPQPVPDTQYF	TGTGCCAGCTCACCACAGCCCGTCCCAGATACGCAGTATTTT
TRBV6-5	TRBD2	NA	TRBJ2-7	14	CALSSRGLTYEQYF	TGTGCTCTCTCGTCGCGGGGACTAACCTACGAGCAGTACTTC
TRBV5-4	TRBD1	once	TRBJ1-1	13	CASSLQGAAEAFF	TGTGCCAGCAGCCTACAGGGGGCGGCTGAAGCTTTCTTT
TRBV10-1	NA	NA	TRBJ1-1	13	CASSESGRSQAFF	TGCGCCAGCAGTGAGTCGGGCCGATCCCAAGCTTTCTTT
TRBV14	NA	few	TRBJ1-1	14	CASSRLDRGTEAFF	TGTGCCAGCAGCCGCTTAGATAGGGGCACTGAAGCTTTCTTT
TRBV6-1	TRBD1	once	TRBJ2-7	13	CASSEKGASEQYF	TGTGCCAGCAGTGAAAAGGGGGCTAGCGAGCAGTACTTC
TRBV10-2	TRBD1	NA	TRBJ1-1	12	CATRQGSTEAFF	TGCGCCACCCGACAGGGAAGCACTGAAGCTTTCTTT
TRBV4-3	NA	NA	TRBJ1-2	15	CASSQDRPANYGYTF	TGCGCCAGCAGCCAAGATCGCCCAGCTAACTATGGCTACACCTTC
TRBV9	NA	NA	TRBJ2-1	14	CASSVAGSYNEQFF	TGTGCCAGCAGCGTGGCGGGCTCCTACAATGAGCAGTTCTTC
TRBV19	NA	NA	TRBJ1-2	16	CASSTRPRGPAYGYTF	TGTGCCAGTAGTACCCGCCCCAGGGGACCCGCCTATGGCTACACCTTC
TRBV19	NA	NA	TRBJ2-7	14	CASGVGVSSYEQYF	TGTGCCAGCGGAGTTGGAGTGAGCTCCTACGAGCAGTACTTC
TRBV3-1/TRBV3-2	TRBD1	NA	TRBJ2-3	16	CASSQPRTGVADTQYF	TGTGCCAGCAGCCAACCCCGGACAGGGGTTGCAGATACGCAGTATTTT
TRBV4-3	NA	NA	TRBJ1-5	13	CASSQDRGQPQHF	TGCGCCAGCAGCCAAGATCGGGGGCAGCCCCAGCATTTT
TRBV9	TRBD1	NA	TRBJ1-2	16	CASSVRGQGGSYGYTF	TGTGCCAGCAGCGTACGCGGACAGGGAGGTAGCTATGGCTACACCTTC
TRBV3-1/TRBV3-2	NA	NA	TRBJ1-4	17	CASSQDGTYTSGLRLFF	TGTGCCAGCAGCCAAGATGGGACCTATACTAGCGGGCTTAGACTGTTTTTT
TRBV5-4	NA	NA	TRBJ2-7	15	CASSSGSRSSYEQYF	TGTGCCAGCAGCTCGGGTAGCCGGAGCTCCTACGAGCAGTACTTC
TRBV3-1/TRBV3-2	NA	few	TRBJ1-2	16	CASSPILSKNYYGYTF	TGTGCCAGCAGCCCTATACTGTCGAAGAACTACTATGGCTACACCTTC
TRBV11-2	NA	NA	TRBJ1-1	14	CASSLVIGGGEAFF	TGTGCCAGCAGCTTAGTGATCGGGGGAGGGGAAGCTTTCTTT
TRBV18	TRBD1	NA	TRBJ1-5	16	CASSLSGTGSFGPQHF	TGTGCCAGCTCACTTTCCGGGACAGGCTCCTTCGGGCCCCAGCATTTT
TRBV19	NA	NA	TRBJ2-3	16	CASSMGGSWSTDTQYF	TGTGCCAGTAGTATGGGGGGATCATGGAGCACAGATACGCAGTATTTT
TRBV6-2/TRBV6-3	NA	NA	TRBJ1-3	16	CASSYAGALSGNTIYF	TGTGCCAGCAGTTACGCCGGAGCCCTCTCTGGAAACACCATATATTTT